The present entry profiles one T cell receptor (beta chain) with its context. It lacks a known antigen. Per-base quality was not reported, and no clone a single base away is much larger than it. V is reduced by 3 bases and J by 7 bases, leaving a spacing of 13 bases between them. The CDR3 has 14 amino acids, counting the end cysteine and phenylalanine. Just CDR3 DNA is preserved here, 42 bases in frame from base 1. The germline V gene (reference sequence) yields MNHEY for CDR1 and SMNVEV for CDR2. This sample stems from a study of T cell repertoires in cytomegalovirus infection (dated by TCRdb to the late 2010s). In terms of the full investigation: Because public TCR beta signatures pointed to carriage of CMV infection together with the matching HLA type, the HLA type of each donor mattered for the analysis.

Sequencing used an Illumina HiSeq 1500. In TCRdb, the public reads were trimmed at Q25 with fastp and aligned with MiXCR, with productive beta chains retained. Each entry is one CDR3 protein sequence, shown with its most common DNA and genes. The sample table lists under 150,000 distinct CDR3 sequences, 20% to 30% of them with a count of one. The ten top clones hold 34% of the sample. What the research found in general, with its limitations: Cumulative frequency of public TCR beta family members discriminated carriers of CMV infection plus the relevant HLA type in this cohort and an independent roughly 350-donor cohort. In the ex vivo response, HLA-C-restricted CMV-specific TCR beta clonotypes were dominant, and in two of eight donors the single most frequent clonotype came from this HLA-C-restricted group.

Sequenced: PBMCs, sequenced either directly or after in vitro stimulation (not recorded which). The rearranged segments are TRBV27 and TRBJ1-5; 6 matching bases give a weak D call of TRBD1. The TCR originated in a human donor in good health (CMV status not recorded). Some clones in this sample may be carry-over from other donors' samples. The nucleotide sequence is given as TGTGCCAGCAGTTTTACAGGGAAGTCCCAGCCCCAGCATTTT. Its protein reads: CASSFTGKSQPQHF.